These 5 T cell receptor beta chains were all obtained from the same sample, sequenced in a study of post-analysis software for immune sequencing data. No antigen is known for these receptors. Study observations and caveats: Roughly five TRBV segments were more frequent in patients than controls; TRBV5-6, TRBV5-1 and TRBV20-1 belonged to this group.

Researchers reported that TCR beta cDNA libraries carried unique molecular identifiers. TCRdb independently ran MiXCR on the PCR reads; one entry per CDR3 protein. The table shows about 500,000 distinct CDR3 sequences, with around 40% occurring only once. The sample consisted of blood. The receptors derive from a girl aged 5-17 years with multiple sclerosis.

This chain uses TRBV7-9 with TRBJ2-1; TRBD1 agrees at 11 bases. Unmatched junction bases numbered 7, after V lost 5 bases and J lost 4 bases. The germline CDR1 and CDR2 sequences are SEHNR and FQNEAQ (reference sequence). The CDR3 runs to 16 residues. In DNA form, the CDR3 reads TGTGCCAGCAGCCCCCTGGACAGGGGGCCGTACAATGAGCAGTTCTTC. It translates to CASSPLDRGPYNEQFF.

The rearrangement joins TRBV29-1 to TRBJ2-5; D gene unclear. The germline V gene has CDR1 SQVTM and CDR2 ANQGSEA. Trimming left V 4 bases short and J 0 bases short, with 12 bases between. There are 14 residues in the CDR3. The DNA of the CDR3 is TGCAGCGTTGTGGGTTCGGTGTACCAAGAGACCCAGTACTTC. Amino acids: CSVVGSVYQETQYF.

In its sample, this clonotype was seen a few times. The gene calls are TRBV20-1 and TRBJ2-3; D gene uncertain. Trimming left V 3 bases short and J 8 bases short, with 12 bases between. The CDR3 sequence is 12 residues long. The V gene's germline CDR1 is DFQATT and CDR2 SNEGSKA (reference sequence). The CDR3 DNA reads as TGCAGTGCTAGCCCTAGTAGTGGTACGCAGTATTTT. Translation: CSASPSSGTQYF.

The chain joins TRBV5-1 to TRBJ2-1; 9 bases line up with TRBD2. The CDR3 has 14 amino acids. Germline lookup yields CDR1 SGHRS and CDR2 YFSETQ. The V segment lost 6 bases and the J segment 8 bases; nucleotides outside the gene matches: 9. The DNA of the CDR3 is TGCGCCAGCAAAGGATTAGCGGGAGATCATGAGCAGTTCTTC. It encodes CASKGLAGDHEQFF. The entire variable domain, with the rest obtained from reference TRBV5-1 and TRBJ2-1, is as follows: KAGVTQTPRYLIKTRGQQVTLSCSPISGHRSVSWYQQTPGQGLQFLFEYFSETQRNKGNFPGRFSGRQFSNSRSEMNVSTLELGDSALYLCASKGLAGDHEQFFGPGTRLTVL.

This clonotype appeared a few times. This chain uses TRBV10-3 with TRBJ2-1; D is perhaps TRBD1 (7 bases). Deletions cut 2 bases from V and 0 bases from J, with 20 bases between. CDR1 and CDR2 from the germline V gene are ENHRY and SYGVKD. The length of the CDR3 is 19 residues. Written as DNA, the CDR3 is TGTGCCATCAGTGAGCGGGGGACAGCCCTACAGAGCTCCTACAATGAGCAGTTCTTC. Translation gives CAISERGTALQSSYNEQFF.